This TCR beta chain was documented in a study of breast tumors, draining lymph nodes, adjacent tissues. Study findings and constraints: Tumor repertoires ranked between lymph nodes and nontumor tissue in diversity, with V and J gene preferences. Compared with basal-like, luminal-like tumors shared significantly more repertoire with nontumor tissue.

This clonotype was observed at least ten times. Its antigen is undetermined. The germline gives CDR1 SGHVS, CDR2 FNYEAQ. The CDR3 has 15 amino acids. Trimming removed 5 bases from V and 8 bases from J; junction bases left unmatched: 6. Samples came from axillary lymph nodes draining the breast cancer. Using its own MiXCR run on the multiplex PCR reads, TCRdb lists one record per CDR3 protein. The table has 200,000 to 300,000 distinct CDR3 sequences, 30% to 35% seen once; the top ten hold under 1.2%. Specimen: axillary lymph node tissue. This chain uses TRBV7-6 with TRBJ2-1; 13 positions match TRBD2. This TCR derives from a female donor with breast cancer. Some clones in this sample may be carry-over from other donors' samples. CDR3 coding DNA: TGTGCCAGCAGCGGTACTAGCGGGAGGGGCTATGAGCAGTTCTTC. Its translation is CASSGTSGRGYEQFF.